One and the same sample provided the 30 T cell receptor beta chains below, sequenced in a study of T cell clonotyping in hematopoietic cell transplantation. Produced via immunoSEQ multiplex PCR; TCRdb's table is partial and in-frame only. The sample has about 11,000 clones, approximately 89% seen once. The sample here was PBMCs, taken 100 days after allogeneic stem cell transplant. The origin of the receptors is a female patient between 60 and 69 years old who had an allogeneic stem cell transplant from an unrelated donor, so the T cells may come from the graft donor. Some clones in this sample may be carry-over from other donors' samples.

V usage is TRBV30 and J usage is TRBJ2-1; D remains ambiguous. The CDR3 totals 11 residues. The germline V gene encodes CDR1 GTSNPN and CDR2 SVGIG (reference sequence). Trimming left V 5 bases short and J 1 base short, with 3 bases between. The CDR3 here is CAWVSYNEQFF. CDR3 nucleotides: TGTGCCTGGGTGTCCTACAATGAGCAGTTCTTC.

The chain carries TRBV9 and TRBJ2-7; D gene unclear. V lost 2 bases and J lost 0, with 9 bases in between. The length of the CDR3 is 14 residues. CDR1 is SGDLS and CDR2 is YYNGEE in the germline V gene. CDR3: CASSVGTDSYEQYF. CDR3 nucleotide sequence: TGTGCCAGCAGCGTTGGCACCGACTCCTACGAGCAGTACTTC.

The chain links TRBV19 to TRBJ1-5; 8 nucleotides align to TRBD1. The V gene end was trimmed by 1 base and the J gene end by 9 bases; junction bases not matched to a gene: 8. CDR3 length equals 15 residues. Germline V gene data show CDR1 as LNHDA and CDR2 as SQIVND (reference sequence). As DNA, the CDR3 is TGTGCCAGTAGTATAGGCAGGGGGCCGGGAGTGCCCCAGCATTTT. Encoded protein: CASSIGRGPGVPQHF.

V usage is TRBV7-3 and J usage is TRBJ2-7; TRBD1 matches at 7 bases. J was trimmed by 3 bases and V by 2 bases; bases with no gene match: 1. The CDR3 contains 13 residues. Germline-derived CDR1 and CDR2 are SGHTA and FQGTGA. CDR3 nucleotide sequence: TGTGCCAGCAGCTTAGGGGACAGCTACGAGCAGTACTTC. It yields the protein CASSLGDSYEQYF.

The chain links TRBV7-6 to TRBJ2-1; either TRBD1 or TRBD2 may supply D (5 bases each). Trimming shortened V by 5 bases and J by 8 bases, and 16 bases separated the two germline ends. The CDR3 totals 14 residues. The V gene's germline CDR1 is SGHVS and CDR2 FNYEAQ. CDR3 nucleotide sequence: TGTGCCAGCAGCCAAGGGACCCAGCAGCATGAGCAGTTCTTC. Translated: CASSQGTQQHEQFF.

The J gene is TRBJ1-1, the V gene TRBV14; no firm D call. V lost 4 bases and J lost 4, with 10 bases in between. This CDR3 spans 13 amino acids. In germline, CDR1 is SGHDN, CDR2 FVKESK. This chain's CDR3 is CASSPGLFTEAFF. CDR3 in DNA: TGTGCCAGCAGCCCGGGGTTATTCACTGAAGCTTTCTTT.

The chain uses TRBV28 and TRBJ2-1; D perhaps matches TRBD2 (5 bases). The ends were cut back, 5 bases at V and 7 bases at J, with 9 bases in the middle. The length of the CDR3 is 12 residues. Germline CDR1 reads MDHEN; CDR2 reads SYDVKM. The DNA of the CDR3 is TGTGCCAGCAGTCCACTAGAGAATGAGCAGTTCTTC. This encodes CASSPLENEQFF.

The V call is TRBV27, the J call TRBJ1-1; the D is unclear. Germline V gene lookup returns CDR1 MNHEY and CDR2 SMNVEV (reference sequence). This CDR3 has 15 amino acids. V was trimmed by 5 bases and J by 0 bases, leaving 13 bases between them. As DNA, the CDR3 is TGTGCCAGCAGTCTCGCTTTGGGAGTGAACACTGAAGCTTTCTTT. Translated: CASSLALGVNTEAFF.

This clone was counted a single time. The chain couples TRBV29-1 to TRBJ2-4; 15 bases fit TRBD2. Per germline, CDR1 SQVTM and CDR2 ANQGSEA. J gave up 9 bases and V 4 bases, and 10 bases lay outside the gene matches. The CDR3 has 16 residues. CDR3 amino acids: CSVAPITGLAGGIQYF. CDR3 DNA sequence: TGCAGCGTTGCCCCCATTACGGGACTAGCGGGAGGCATTCAGTACTTC.

The CDR3 coding sequence is TGTGCCAGTAGTACCTCAGGCTCTGGGGCCAACGTCCTGACTTTC. Encoded protein: CASSTSGSGANVLTF. The chain links TRBV19 to TRBJ2-6; D gene unclear. The germline CDR1 and CDR2 sequences are LNHDA and SQIVND (reference sequence). Trimming pared 4 bases from V and 0 bases from J, leaving 7 bases between. The CDR3 sequence is 15 residues long.

V gene TRBV29-1 combines with J gene TRBJ2-5, with TRBD2 as a possible D gene (5 bases). V was shortened by 4 bases and J by 5 bases, with 38 bases between the two germline ends. The CDR3 has 21 residues. Looked up from germline, CDR1 is SQVTM and CDR2 is ANQGSEA. The CDR3 sequence: CSVVGGSMRRSNGGQVETQYF. In DNA, the CDR3 is TGCAGCGTTGTTGGCGGGTCGATGAGGAGGTCCAACGGTGGCCAGGTGGAGACCCAGTACTTC.

V and J are TRBV6-6 and TRBJ2-7, with TRBD1 matching over 11 bases. CDR3 size: 16 residues. V trimming: 2 bases; J trimming: 5 bases; junction bases outside the gene matches: 8. The germline CDR1 and CDR2 sequences are MNHNY and SVGAGI (reference sequence). The CDR3 DNA reads as TGTGCCAGCAGTTACGGGGGACAGGGGGTTTCCAACGAGCAGTACTTC. This codes for CASSYGGQGVSNEQYF.

The V and J genes are TRBV7-2 and TRBJ2-7; D is perhaps TRBD1 (6 bases). V was shortened by 5 bases and J by 2 bases, with 13 bases between the two germline ends. This CDR3 contains 14 residues. Germline assignment: CDR1 SGHTA and CDR2 FQGNSA. CDR3 amino acids: CASSPKRQAYEQYF. The CDR3, as DNA: TGTGCCAGCAGCCCGAAAAGACAGGCCTACGAGCAGTACTTC. The variable domain in full, with the rest retrieved from reference TRBV7-2 and TRBJ2-7, is GAGVSQSPSNKVTEKGKDVELRCDPISGHTALYWYRQSLGQGLEFLIYFQGNSAPDKSGLPSDRFSAERTGGSVSTLTIQRTQQEDSAVYLCASSPKRQAYEQYFGPGTRLTVT.

The genes are TRBV2 and TRBJ2-1, with 9 bases aligning to TRBD2. Germline V gives CDR1 SNHLY, CDR2 FYNNEI. Trimming cost V 2 bases and J 8 bases; bases outside gene matches: 7. This CDR3 is built from 15 residues. CDR3: CASSEPGTSRDEQFF. The CDR3 nucleotides read TGTGCCAGCAGTGAACCCGGGACTAGCAGGGATGAGCAGTTCTTC. Based on the CDR3 plus reference TRBV2 and TRBJ2-1, the full variable domain is EPEVTQTPSHQVTQMGQEVILRCVPISNHLYFYWYRQILGQKVEFLVSFYNNEISEKSEIFDDQFSVERPDGSNFTLKIRSTKLEDSAMYFCASSEPGTSRDEQFFGPGTRLTVL.

The rearrangement uses TRBV5-6 and TRBJ1-5; 10 bases map to TRBD1. The CDR3 runs to 16 residues. Trimming removed 2 bases from V and 3 bases from J; junction bases left unmatched: 5. The germline gives CDR1 SGHDT, CDR2 YYEEEE. CDR3 nucleotide sequence: TGTGCCAGCAGCTTAGCCGGGACAGGGGCCAATCAGCCCCAGCATTTT. As protein: CASSLAGTGANQPQHF.

The chain uses TRBV29-1 and TRBJ1-2; TRBD1 agrees at 9 bases. Germline loops: CDR1 SQVTM, CDR2 ANQGSEA. V was pared by 6 bases and J by 7 bases, with 9 bases of the junction left unmatched. CDR3 length: 13 residues. CDR3 bases: TGCAGCGTAGAGGACAGGGGCCGGGGTGGCTACACCTTC. Residues: CSVEDRGRGGYTF.

In its sample, this clone was seen a few times. The chain joins TRBV28 to TRBJ2-3; D possibly corresponds to TRBD2 (5 bases). The CDR3 is made up of 14 amino acids. CDR1 is MDHEN, CDR2 SYDVKM, per germline. The V gene lost 3 bases and the J gene lost 1 base, with 8 bases spanning the gap. The CDR3 spells CASSFISGTDTQYF. The CDR3 nucleotides are TGTGCCAGCAGTTTTATTAGCGGCACAGATACGCAGTATTTT.

The rearrangement joins TRBV9 to TRBJ2-2; D ambiguous. Per the germline V gene, CDR1 is SGDLS and CDR2 is YYNGEE. CDR3 length: 16 residues. Trimming pared 0 bases from V and 1 base from J, leaving 10 bases between. The chain's CDR3 is CASSVGSQRNTGELFF. CDR3 DNA: TGTGCCAGCAGCGTAGGTTCTCAAAGGAACACCGGGGAGCTGTTTTTT.

The V gene is TRBV11-2, the J gene TRBJ2-7; the match to TRBD2 covers 9 bases. CDR3 length equals 14 residues. The V and J ends lost 0 bases and 6 bases, in that order; junction bases with no gene match: 3. Per germline, CDR1 SGHAT and CDR2 FQNNGV. In nucleotides, the CDR3 is TGTGCCAGCAGCTTAGAAAGGACTAGCGTCGAGCAGTACTTC. Translating it yields CASSLERTSVEQYF.

The V call is TRBV28, the J call TRBJ1-2; D possibly corresponds to TRBD1 (6 bases). Trimming cost V 5 bases and J 4 bases, with 17 bases left between them. The CDR3 contains 15 residues. The germline gives CDR1 MDHEN, CDR2 SYDVKM. The CDR3 nucleotides are TGTGCCAGCAGTACCCCCGGGGGGCCTTCCTATGGCTACACCTTC. It specifies CASSTPGGPSYGYTF.

This clone has just one count. The V gene is TRBV10-2, the J gene TRBJ1-1; maybe TRBD1 (5 bases). Germline V gene data show CDR1 as WSHSY and CDR2 as SAAADI. The CDR3 contains 14 residues. Deletions cut 6 bases from V and 4 bases from J, with 15 bases between. The CDR3 DNA reads as TGCGCCAGCAGCGAGGGGACCCGGGGCACTGAAGCTTTCTTT. Translation gives CASSEGTRGTEAFF.

The CDR3 nucleotides are TGTGCCAGCAGCGCACTAGCGGGAGGGCATGAGCAGTTCTTC. Protein sequence: CASSALAGGHEQFF. The chain combines TRBV7-9 with TRBJ2-1; 13 nucleotides match TRBD2. This CDR3 region has 14 residues. Trimming took 5 bases from V and 8 from J; bases not matched to a gene: 3. CDR1 and CDR2 from the germline V gene are SEHNR and FQNEAQ (reference sequence).

The rearrangement uses TRBV6-5 and TRBJ2-7, with a possible D match to TRBD2 (5 bases). The CDR3 has 13 amino acids. V lost 8 bases to trimming and J lost 2 bases, with 13 bases between them. CDR1 is MNHEY and CDR2 is SVGAGI in the germline V gene. The CDR3 here is CASRPTTAYEQYF. Written as DNA, the CDR3 is TGTGCCAGCCGTCCGACTACCGCCTACGAGCAGTACTTC.

The J gene is TRBJ2-3, the V gene TRBV4-3, with D maybe TRBD2 (5 bases). V lost 8 bases, J lost 2 bases, and 11 bases lay in between. Looked up from germline, CDR1 is LGHNA and CDR2 is YSLEER. The length of the CDR3 is 13 residues. For the CDR3, the DNA is TGCGCCAGCGGCGGAGGCTTCACAGATACGCAGTATTTT. Residues: CASGGGFTDTQYF.

J is TRBJ2-7 and V is TRBV11-3; possibly TRBD1 for D (6 bases). V was clipped by 6 bases and J by 3 bases, with 12 bases between them. Per germline, CDR1 SGHNT and CDR2 YENEEA. The CDR3 runs 13 residues. CDR3 sequence (DNA): TGTGCCAGCAGTTACCGACAGGACTACGAGCAGTACTTC. Its protein is CASSYRQDYEQYF.

The CDR3: CASTPAESYNEQFF. For the CDR3, the DNA is TGTGCCAGCACCCCGGCGGAGAGCTACAATGAGCAGTTCTTC. The chain joins TRBV6-5 to TRBJ2-1; no clear D. Deletions cut 7 bases from V and 3 bases from J, with 13 bases between. CDR3 length: 14 amino acids. Germline CDR1 is MNHEY and CDR2 is SVGAGI.

The chain joins TRBV5-6 to TRBJ1-5, with D possibly matching TRBD1 (5 bases). This CDR3 spans 16 amino acids. The V and J ends lost 3 bases and 0 bases respectively, with 13 bases between them. Germline lookup yields CDR1 SGHDT and CDR2 YYEEEE. CDR3 DNA: TGTGCCAGCAGCTCTGGGACCCAACTTAGCAATCAGCCCCAGCATTTT. It is translated as CASSSGTQLSNQPQHF. Variable domain in full (rest from reference TRBV5-6 and TRBJ1-5): DAGVTQSPTHLIKTRGQQVTLRCSPKSGHDTVSWYQQALGQGPQFIFQYYEEEERQRGNFPDRFSGHQFPNYSSELNVNALLLGDSALYLCASSSGTQLSNQPQHFGDGTRLSIL.

The chain recombines TRBV4-1 with TRBJ1-4; D is unclear. Deletions cut 1 base from V and 6 bases from J, with 15 bases between. Germline V gives CDR1 MGHRA, CDR2 YSYEKL. The CDR3 has 16 amino acids. The CDR3 loop is CASSQVAGRNDEKLFF. The CDR3 coding sequence is TGCGCCAGCAGCCAAGTAGCCGGGAGGAATGATGAAAAACTGTTTTTT.

CDR3 loop: CASSLLAGTHQPQHF. In nucleotides, the CDR3 is TGTGCCAGCAGTCTCCTCGCAGGTACCCATCAGCCCCAGCATTTT. The chain has TRBV27 and TRBJ1-5; D remains unclear. The V and J ends lost 5 bases and 5 bases respectively, with 16 bases between them. Germline V lookup: CDR1 MNHEY, CDR2 SMNVEV (reference sequence). This CDR3 spans 15 amino acids.

The chain carries TRBV28 and TRBJ2-2; 7 nucleotides align to TRBD1. The ends lost 6 bases at V and 3 bases at J; junction bases unmatched: 10. Looked up from germline, CDR1 is MDHEN and CDR2 is SYDVKM. CDR3 length: 16 amino acids. This chain's CDR3 is CASSQGPGQYTGELFF. The CDR3 region has the DNA TGTGCCAGCAGCCAGGGACCGGGACAGTACACCGGGGAGCTGTTTTTT.